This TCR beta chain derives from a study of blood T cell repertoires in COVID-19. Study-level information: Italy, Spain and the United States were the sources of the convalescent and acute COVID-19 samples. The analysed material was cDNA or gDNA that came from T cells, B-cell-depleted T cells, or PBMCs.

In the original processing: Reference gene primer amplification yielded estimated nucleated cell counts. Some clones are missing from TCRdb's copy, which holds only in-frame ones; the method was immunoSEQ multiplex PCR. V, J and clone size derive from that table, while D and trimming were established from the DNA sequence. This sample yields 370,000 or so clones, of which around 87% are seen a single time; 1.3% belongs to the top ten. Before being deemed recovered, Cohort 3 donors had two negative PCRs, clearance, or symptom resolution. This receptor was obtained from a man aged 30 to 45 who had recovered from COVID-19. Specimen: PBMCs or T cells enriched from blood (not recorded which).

The CDR3 DNA is TGTGCCAGTAGTCCACAGGGATCCTATGGCTACACCTTC. This encodes CASSPQGSYGYTF. V gene TRBV19 combines with J gene TRBJ1-2, with D maybe TRBD1 (6 bases). CDR1 and CDR2 from the germline V gene are LNHDA and SQIVND (reference sequence). This CDR3 is 13 amino acids long. V was pared by 5 bases and J by 4 bases, with 11 bases between.